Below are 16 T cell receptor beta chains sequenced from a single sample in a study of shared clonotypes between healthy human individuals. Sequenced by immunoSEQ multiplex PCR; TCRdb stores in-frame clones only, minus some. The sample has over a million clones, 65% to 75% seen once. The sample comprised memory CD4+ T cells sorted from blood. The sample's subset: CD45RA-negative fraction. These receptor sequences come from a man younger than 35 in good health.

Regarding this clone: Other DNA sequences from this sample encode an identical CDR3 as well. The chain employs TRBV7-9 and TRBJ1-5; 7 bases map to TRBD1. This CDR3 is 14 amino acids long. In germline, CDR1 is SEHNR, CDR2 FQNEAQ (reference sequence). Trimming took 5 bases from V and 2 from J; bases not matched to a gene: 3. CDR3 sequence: CASSPGQGNQPQHF. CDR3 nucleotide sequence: TGTGCCAGCAGCCCCGGACAGGGCAATCAGCCCCAGCATTTT.

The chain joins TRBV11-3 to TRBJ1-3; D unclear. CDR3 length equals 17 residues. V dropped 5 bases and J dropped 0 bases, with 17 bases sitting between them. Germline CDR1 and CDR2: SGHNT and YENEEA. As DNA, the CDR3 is TGTGCCAGCAGCCCTACCGGGTTTTCGAGCTCTGGAAACACCATATATTTT. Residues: CASSPTGFSSSGNTIYF. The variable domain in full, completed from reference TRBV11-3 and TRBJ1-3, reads EAGVVQSPRYKIIEKKQPVAFWCNPISGHNTLYWYLQNLGQGPELLIRYENEEAVDDSQLPKDRFSAERLKGVDSTLKIQPAELGDSAVYLCASSPTGFSSSGNTIYFGEGSWLTVV.

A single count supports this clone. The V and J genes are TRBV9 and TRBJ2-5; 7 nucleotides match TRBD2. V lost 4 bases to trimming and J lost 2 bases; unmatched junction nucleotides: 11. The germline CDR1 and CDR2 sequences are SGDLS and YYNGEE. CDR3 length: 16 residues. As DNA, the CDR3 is TGTGCCAGCAGCCCCCACCCCCTAGCGGTGCAAGAGACCCAGTACTTC. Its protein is CASSPHPLAVQETQYF.

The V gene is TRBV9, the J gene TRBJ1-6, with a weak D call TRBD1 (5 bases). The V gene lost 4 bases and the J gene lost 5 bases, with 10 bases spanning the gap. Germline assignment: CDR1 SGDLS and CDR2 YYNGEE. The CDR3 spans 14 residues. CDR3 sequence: CASSSGPDNSPLHF. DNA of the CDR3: TGTGCCAGCAGCTCGGGACCCGATAATTCACCCCTCCACTTT.

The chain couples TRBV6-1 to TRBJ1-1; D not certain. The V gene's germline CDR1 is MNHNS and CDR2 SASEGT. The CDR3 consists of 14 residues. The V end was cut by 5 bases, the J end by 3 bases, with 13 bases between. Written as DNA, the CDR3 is TGTGCCAGCAGTTTGAGAGGGCCGGACACTGAAGCTTTCTTT. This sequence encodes CASSLRGPDTEAFF.

CDR3 residues: CATNPGQGYSGANVLTF. CDR3 sequence (DNA): TGTGCCACGAACCCCGGACAGGGTTACTCTGGGGCCAACGTCCTGACTTTC. J is TRBJ2-6 and V is TRBV10-3; 8 bases line up with TRBD1. The CDR3 is 17 residues long. V trimming: 10 bases; J trimming: 0 bases; junction bases outside the gene matches: 11. Germline CDR1 reads ENHRY; CDR2 reads SYGVKD.

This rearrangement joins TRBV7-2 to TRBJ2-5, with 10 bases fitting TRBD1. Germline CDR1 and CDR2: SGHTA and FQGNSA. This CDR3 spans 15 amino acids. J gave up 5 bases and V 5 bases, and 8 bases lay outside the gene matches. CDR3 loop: CASSRQGAGVETQYF. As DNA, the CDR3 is TGTGCCAGCAGCCGACAGGGGGCCGGTGTGGAGACCCAGTACTTC.

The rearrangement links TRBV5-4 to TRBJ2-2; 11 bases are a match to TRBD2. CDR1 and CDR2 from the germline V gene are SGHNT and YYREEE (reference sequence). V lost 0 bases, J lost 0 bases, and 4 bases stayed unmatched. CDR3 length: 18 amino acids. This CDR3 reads CASSLDLGLAANTGELFF. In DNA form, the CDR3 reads TGTGCCAGCAGCTTGGATTTGGGACTAGCGGCGAACACCGGGGAGCTGTTTTTT.

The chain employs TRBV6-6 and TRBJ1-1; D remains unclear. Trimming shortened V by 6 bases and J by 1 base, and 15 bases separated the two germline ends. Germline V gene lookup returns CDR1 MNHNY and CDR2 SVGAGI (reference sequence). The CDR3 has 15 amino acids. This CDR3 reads CASRGLAGWNTEAFF. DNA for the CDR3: TGTGCCAGCAGAGGTTTGGCAGGATGGAACACTGAAGCTTTCTTT.

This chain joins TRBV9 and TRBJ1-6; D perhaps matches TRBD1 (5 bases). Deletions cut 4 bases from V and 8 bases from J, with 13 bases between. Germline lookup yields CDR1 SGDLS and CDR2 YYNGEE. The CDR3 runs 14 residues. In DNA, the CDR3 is TGTGCCAGCAGCTCGGGGGACGGCTATTCACCCCTCCACTTT. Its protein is CASSSGDGYSPLHF.

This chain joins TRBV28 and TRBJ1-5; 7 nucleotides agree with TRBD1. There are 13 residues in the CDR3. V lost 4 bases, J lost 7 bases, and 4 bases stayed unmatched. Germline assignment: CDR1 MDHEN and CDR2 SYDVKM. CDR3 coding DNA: TGTGCCAGCAGTTCAGACAGGGAACAGCCCCAGCATTTT. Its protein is CASSSDREQPQHF.

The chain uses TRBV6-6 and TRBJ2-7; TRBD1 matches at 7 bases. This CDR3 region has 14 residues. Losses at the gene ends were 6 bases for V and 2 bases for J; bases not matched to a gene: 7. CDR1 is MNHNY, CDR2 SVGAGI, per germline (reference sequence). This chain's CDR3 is CASRGRTGTYEQYF. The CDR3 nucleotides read TGTGCCAGCAGGGGAAGGACAGGCACCTACGAGCAGTACTTC.

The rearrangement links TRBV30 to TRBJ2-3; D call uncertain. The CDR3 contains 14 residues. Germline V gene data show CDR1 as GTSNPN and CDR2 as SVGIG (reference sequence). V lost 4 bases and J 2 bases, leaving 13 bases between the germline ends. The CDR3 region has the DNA TGTGCCTGGACCCGGAGACACCCCACAGATACGCAGTATTTT. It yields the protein CAWTRRHPTDTQYF.

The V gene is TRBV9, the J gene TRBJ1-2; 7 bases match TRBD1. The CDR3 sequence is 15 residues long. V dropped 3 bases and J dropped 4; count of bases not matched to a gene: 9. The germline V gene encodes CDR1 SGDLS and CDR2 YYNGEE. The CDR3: CASSAPSGTAYGYTF. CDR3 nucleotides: TGTGCCAGCAGCGCACCTTCCGGGACAGCCTATGGCTACACCTTC.

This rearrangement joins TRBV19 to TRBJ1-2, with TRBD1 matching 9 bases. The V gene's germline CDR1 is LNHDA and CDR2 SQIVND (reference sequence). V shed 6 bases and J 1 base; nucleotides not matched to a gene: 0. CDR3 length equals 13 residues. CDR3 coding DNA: TGTGCCAGTAGGGACAGGGGTAACTATGGCTACACCTTC. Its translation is CASRDRGNYGYTF. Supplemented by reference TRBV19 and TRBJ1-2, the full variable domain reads DGGITQSPKYLFRKEGQNVTLSCEQNLNHDAMYWYRQDPGQGLRLIYYSQIVNDFQKGDIAEGYSVSREKKESFPLTVTSAQKNPTAFYLCASRDRGNYGYTFGSGTRLTVV.

The CDR3, as DNA: TGTGCCAGCAGCTTCTCAGGGGGCCTTAGCAATCAGCCCCAGCATTTT. It is translated as CASSFSGGLSNQPQHF. The chain has TRBV7-2 and TRBJ1-5; 8 nucleotides line up with TRBD1. CDR3 length: 16 amino acids. The germline V gene encodes CDR1 SGHTA and CDR2 FQGNSA. Losses at the gene ends were 3 bases for V and 0 bases for J; bases not matched to a gene: 4.